The 20 T cell receptor beta chains reported below all come from one sample, sequenced in a study of blood T cells in healthy people across ages. Primers used in a second PCR of roughly 7 to 12 cycles were a sample-barcoded 5' primer and a J-beta primer mix. TCRdb redid the calling of the 5' RACE reads with MiXCR, one entry per CDR3 protein. The sample shows 1.5 million to 2 million distinct CDR3 sequences, under 30% of them seen only once. The source material was blood. These receptors were collected from a woman in her twenties or thirties in good health.

This clonotype was seen many times. The chain recombines TRBV6-2 or TRBV6-3 with TRBJ2-1; TRBD1 is a possible D gene (6 bases). V was shortened by 5 bases and J by 12 bases, with 14 bases between the two germline ends. The CDR3 is 12 residues long. Per germline, CDR1 MNHEY and CDR2 SVGEGT. Written as DNA, the CDR3 is TGTGCCAGCAGTCCTTACAGGGTAAGGCAGTTCTTC. Its translation is CASSPYRVRQFF.

The chain has TRBV3-1 and TRBJ2-1, with 7 bases fitting TRBD2. Germline-derived CDR1 and CDR2 are LGHDT and YNNKEL (reference sequence). The CDR3 extends over 12 amino acids. The ends lost 0 bases at V and 10 bases at J; junction bases unmatched: 0. The CDR3 protein is CASSQEREEQFF. CDR3 DNA sequence: TGTGCCAGCAGCCAAGAGCGGGAGGAGCAGTTCTTC.

The chain couples TRBV9 to TRBJ1-2; D perhaps matches TRBD1 (6 bases). In germline, CDR1 is SGDLS, CDR2 YYNGEE. V lost 4 bases to trimming and J lost 6 bases, with 16 bases between them. CDR3 length: 14 residues. This CDR3 is CASSSPGQSDGYTF. CDR3 DNA sequence: TGTGCCAGCAGCTCTCCCGGACAGAGTGATGGCTACACCTTC.

The chain recombines TRBV2 with TRBJ2-5, with D perhaps given as TRBD1 or TRBD2 (5 bases each). The J call may be in error: the DNA end matches TRBJ2-7 better. This CDR3 comprises 13 residues. Per germline, CDR1 SNHLY and CDR2 FYNNEI. The CDR3 region is CAVGAGSQHEQYF. The CDR3 nucleotides read TGTGCCGTCGGGGCAGGGAGTCAACACGAGCAGTACTTC.

This clonotype has only a few counts. The chain joins TRBV9 to TRBJ2-5, with 7 bases matching TRBD2. The germline V gene has CDR1 SGDLS and CDR2 YYNGEE. After removal of 0 bases from V and 1 base from J, the junction contained 9 bases not matched to a gene. The length of the CDR3 is 17 residues. CDR3 protein: CASSVGLGRTSQETQYF. The CDR3 region has the DNA TGTGCCAGCAGCGTAGGCCTGGGTCGGACTAGCCAAGAGACCCAGTACTTC. The full variable domain, its missing parts supplied by reference TRBV9 and TRBJ2-5, is DSGVTQTPKHLITATGQRVTLRCSPRSGDLSVYWYQQSLDQGLQFLIQYYNGEERAKGNILERFSAQQFPDLHSELNLSSLELGDSALYFCASSVGLGRTSQETQYFGPGTRLLVL.

This clonotype came up many times. This rearrangement joins TRBV4-2 to TRBJ2-3, with TRBD2 matching 10 bases. The CDR3 loop spans 14 amino acids. The germline gives CDR1 LGHNA, CDR2 YNFKEQ. V lost 5 bases and J lost 7; bases outside the gene matches: 6. As DNA, the CDR3 is TGTGCCAGCAGCTCCGGGACTAGCGTGAATACGCAGTATTTT. It codes for CASSSGTSVNTQYF.

The rearrangement links TRBV10-3 to TRBJ2-3; the match to TRBD2 covers 8 bases. This CDR3 is 16 amino acids long. Germline assignment: CDR1 ENHRY and CDR2 SYGVKD. With 8 bases clipped from V and 4 bases from J, the junction kept 14 bases outside the gene matches. The chain's CDR3 is CAIRRGDKPIADTQYF. DNA of the CDR3: TGTGCCATCCGGCGGGGGGACAAACCAATCGCAGATACGCAGTATTTT.

Regarding this clonotype: This may stem from a read error, because a much larger clone lies one nucleotide away. The chain has TRBV28 and TRBJ2-1, with unresolved D. The CDR3 contains 14 residues. Germline V gene lookup returns CDR1 MDHEN and CDR2 SYDVKM. V shed 3 bases and J shed 13 bases, with 19 bases lying between them. The CDR3 is CASSFGGIQETQFF. DNA of the CDR3: TGTGCCAGCAGTTTCGGTGGGATCCAAGAGACCCAGTTCTTC.

On this clonotype: Since a much larger clone is just one base distant, this may be a read error. The rearrangement uses TRBV29-1 and TRBJ2-1; either TRBD1 or TRBD2 may fit D (5 bases each). The J call may be incorrect, as the DNA end agrees better with TRBJ2-7. This CDR3 spans 15 amino acids. Per germline, CDR1 SQVTM and CDR2 ANQGSEA. CDR3 in amino acids: CSVEGARGAYNEQYF. CDR3 in DNA: TGCAGCGTTGAAGGGGCCCGGGGCGCCTACAATGAGCAGTACTTC.

The chain combines TRBV5-1 with TRBJ2-7, with 10 bases matching TRBD2. Germline V gives CDR1 SGHRS, CDR2 YFSETQ. Germline trimming cut 1 base from V and 5 bases from J; bases unmatched to any gene: 9. The CDR3 covers 16 residues. The CDR3 DNA reads as TGCGCCAGCAGCTTGACTAGCGGGACCACTGCGAACGAGCAGTACTTC. Translating gives CASSLTSGTTANEQYF.

This clonotype was recorded a few times. The gene calls are TRBV9 and TRBJ2-2, with D uncertain. V gave up 1 base and J gave up 6 bases, with 7 bases separating them. CDR1 and CDR2 from the germline V gene are SGDLS and YYNGEE. This CDR3 has 13 residues. The CDR3 DNA follows: TGTGCCAGCAGCGTAATGTGGTCCGGGGAGCTGTTTTTT. Encoded protein: CASSVMWSGELFF.

This clonotype was counted a few times. The J gene is TRBJ1-2, the V gene TRBV20-1, with D perhaps TRBD1 (6 bases). Per germline, CDR1 DFQATT and CDR2 SNEGSKA (reference sequence). With 6 bases removed from V and 6 bases from J, the gap between germline ends came to 17 bases. There are 13 residues in the CDR3. CDR3 sequence (DNA): TGCAGTGCCCGATCCACAGGGTGGAATGGCTACACCTTC. Translated: CSARSTGWNGYTF.

The table lists this clonotype with a few counts. The rearrangement joins TRBV10-3 to TRBJ2-5; maybe TRBD1 (6 bases). Per the germline V gene, CDR1 is ENHRY and CDR2 is SYGVKD. The CDR3 is 13 residues long. The ends were cut back, 11 bases at V and 3 bases at J, with 16 bases in the middle. The CDR3 DNA follows: TGTGCCGCAGCCGCAGGGGCGGAAGAGACCCAGTACTTC. Translating it yields CAAAAGAEETQYF.

The table lists this clonotype with a count of one. Mismatch with germline at one junction end may stem from a read error. This sequence joins TRBV7-2 and TRBJ2-1; 9 bases match TRBD2. CDR1 and CDR2 from the germline V gene are SGHTA and FQGNSA. The CDR3 extends over 15 amino acids. The DNA for the CDR3 is TGTGCCGGCAGCTATAGCGGGAGATCCTACAATGAGCAGTTCTTC. Translation gives CAGSYSGRSYNEQFF.

As to this clonotype: The junction shows a germline mismatch at one end, possibly a read error. The chain links TRBV13 to TRBJ2-3, with a tentative D call TRBD2 (5 bases). CDR3 length equals 13 residues. Germline-derived CDR1 and CDR2 are PRHDT and FYEKMQ (reference sequence). For the CDR3, the DNA is TGTGCCAGCTTAACGGGATCCACAGATACGCGGTATTTT. It specifies CASLTGSTDTRYF. The full variable domain, in which reference TRBV13 and TRBJ2-3 provide the parts outside the CDR3, is AAGVIQSPRHLIKEKRETATLKCYPIPRHDTVYWYQQGPGQDPQFLISFYEKMQSDKGSIPDRFSAQQFSDYHSELNMSSLELGDSALYFCASLTGSTDTRYFGPGTRLTVL.

DNA for the CDR3: TGTGCCTGGAGTGGCCAGGGGTTTTATGGCTACACCTTC. It translates to CAWSGQGFYGYTF. V is TRBV30 and J is TRBJ1-2; D perhaps matches TRBD1 (6 bases). Germline loops: CDR1 GTSNPN, CDR2 SVGIG (reference sequence). There are 13 residues in the CDR3. Trimming pared 1 base from V and 5 bases from J, leaving 11 bases between.

The chain links TRBV3-1 to TRBJ2-2, with no clear D. CDR3 size: 15 residues. Germline assignment: CDR1 LGHDT and CDR2 YNNKEL (reference sequence). The germline V and J ends were trimmed by 1 base and 0 bases, with 6 bases remaining between them. CDR3 DNA: TGTGCCAGCAGCCAAGTTGGCGCGAACACCGGGGAGCTGTTTTTT. Translation gives CASSQVGANTGELFF.

The chain uses TRBV6-6 and TRBJ2-7, with TRBD2 matching 10 bases. V lost 7 bases and J lost 6; bases outside the gene matches: 9. CDR3 length: 14 residues. Germline-derived CDR1 and CDR2 are MNHNY and SVGAGI (reference sequence). CDR3 protein: CASTLAGDRSEQYF. CDR3 bases: TGTGCCAGCACCCTAGCGGGAGATAGGAGCGAGCAGTACTTC.

The J gene is TRBJ1-5, the V gene TRBV7-6; possibly TRBD1 for D (5 bases). The CDR3 length is 16 residues. Trimming cost V 5 bases and J 1 base, with 15 bases left between them. Germline V CDR1 and CDR2: SGHVS, FNYEAQ. CDR3: CASSPLSQGSNQPQHF. In nucleotides, the CDR3 is TGTGCCAGCAGCCCCCTTTCGCAGGGAAGCAATCAGCCCCAGCATTTT.

V gene TRBV2 combines with J gene TRBJ1-2; a possible D gene is TRBD1 (5 bases). This CDR3 is 15 amino acids long. V was shortened by 6 bases and J by 7 bases, with 21 bases between the two germline ends. Germline lookup yields CDR1 SNHLY and CDR2 FYNNEI. The CDR3 DNA reads as TGTGCCAGCAGCCCAGGCGGGGCCGGAGGATCTGGCTACACCTTC. Translated, it gives CASSPGGAGGSGYTF. Full variable domain (rest looked up from reference TRBV2 and TRBJ1-2): EPEVTQTPSHQVTQMGQEVILRCVPISNHLYFYWYRQILGQKVEFLVSFYNNEISEKSEIFDDQFSVERPDGSNFTLKIRSTKLEDSAMYFCASSPGGAGGSGYTFGSGTRLTVV.